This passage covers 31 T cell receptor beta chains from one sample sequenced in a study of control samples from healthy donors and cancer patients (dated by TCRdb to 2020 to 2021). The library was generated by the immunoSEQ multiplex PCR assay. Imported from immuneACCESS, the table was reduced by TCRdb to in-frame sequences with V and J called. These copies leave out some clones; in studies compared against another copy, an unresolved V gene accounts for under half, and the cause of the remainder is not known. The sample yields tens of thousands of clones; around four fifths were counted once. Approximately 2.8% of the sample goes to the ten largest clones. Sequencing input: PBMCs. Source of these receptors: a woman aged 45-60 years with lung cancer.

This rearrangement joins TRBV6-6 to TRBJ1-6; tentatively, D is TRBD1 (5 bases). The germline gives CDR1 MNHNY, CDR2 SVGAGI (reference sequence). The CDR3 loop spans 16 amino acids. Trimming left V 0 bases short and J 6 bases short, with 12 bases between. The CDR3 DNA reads TGTGCCAGCAGTTACTCCGGACAAGCCTCTAATTCACCCCTCCACTTT. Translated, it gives CASSYSGQASNSPLHF.

The chain's CDR3 is CASSQEGTGISPLHF. In DNA form, the CDR3 reads TGCGCCAGCAGCCAAGAAGGGACAGGGATTTCACCCCTCCACTTT. The chain is built from TRBV4-3 and TRBJ1-6; TRBD1 aligns across 9 bases. The germline CDR1 and CDR2 sequences are LGHNA and YSLEER. This CDR3 region has 15 residues. The V gene end was trimmed by 0 bases and the J gene end by 9 bases; junction bases not matched to a gene: 3.

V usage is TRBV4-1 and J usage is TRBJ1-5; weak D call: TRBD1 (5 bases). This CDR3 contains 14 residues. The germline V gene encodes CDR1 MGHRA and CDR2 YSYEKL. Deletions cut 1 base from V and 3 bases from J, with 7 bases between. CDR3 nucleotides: TGCGCCAGCAGCCAAGCAGGGCCCAATCAGCCCCAGCATTTT. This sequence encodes CASSQAGPNQPQHF.

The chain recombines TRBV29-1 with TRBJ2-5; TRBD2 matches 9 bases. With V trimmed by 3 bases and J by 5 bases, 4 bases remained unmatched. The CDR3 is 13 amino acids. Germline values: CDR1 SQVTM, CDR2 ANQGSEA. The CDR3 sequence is CSVDSGGRETQYF. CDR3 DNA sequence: TGCAGCGTTGATAGCGGGGGTAGGGAGACCCAGTACTTC. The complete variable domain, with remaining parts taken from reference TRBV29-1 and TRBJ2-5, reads SAVISQKPSRDICQRGTSLTIQCQVDSQVTMMFWYRQQPGQSLTLIATANQGSEATYESGFVIDKFPISRPNLTFSTLTVSNMSPEDSSIYLCSVDSGGRETQYFGPGTRLLVL.

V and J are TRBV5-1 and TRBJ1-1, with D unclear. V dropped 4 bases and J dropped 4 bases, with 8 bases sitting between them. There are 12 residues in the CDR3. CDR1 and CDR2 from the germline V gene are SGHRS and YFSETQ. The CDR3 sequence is CASSLLGTEAFF. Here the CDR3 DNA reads TGCGCCAGCAGCCTCCTTGGCACTGAAGCTTTCTTT.

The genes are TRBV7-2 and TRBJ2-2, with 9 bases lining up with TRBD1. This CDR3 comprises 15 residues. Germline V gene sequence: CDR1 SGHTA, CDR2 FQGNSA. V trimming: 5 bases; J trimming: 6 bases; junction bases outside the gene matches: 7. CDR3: CASSQRDRDPGELFF. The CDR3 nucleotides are TGTGCCAGCAGCCAACGGGACAGGGATCCCGGGGAGCTGTTTTTT. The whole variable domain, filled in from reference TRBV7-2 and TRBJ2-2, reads GAGVSQSPSNKVTEKGKDVELRCDPISGHTALYWYRQSLGQGLEFLIYFQGNSAPDKSGLPSDRFSAERTGGSVSTLTIQRTQQEDSAVYLCASSQRDRDPGELFFGEGSRLTVL.

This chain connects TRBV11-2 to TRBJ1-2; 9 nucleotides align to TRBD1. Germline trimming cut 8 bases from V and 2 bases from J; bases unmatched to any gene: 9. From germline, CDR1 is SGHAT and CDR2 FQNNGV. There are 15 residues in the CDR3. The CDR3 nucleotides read TGTGCCAGCGGGGGTTACAGGGGGCCCAACTATGGCTACACCTTC. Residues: CASGGYRGPNYGYTF.

DNA of the CDR3: TGCAGTGCCCTCGACAGCTACGAGCAGTACTTC. Its protein product is CSALDSYEQYF. The chain is built from TRBV20-1 and TRBJ2-7, with D maybe TRBD1 (5 bases). CDR3 length equals 11 residues. Deletions cut 6 bases from V and 3 bases from J, with 9 bases between. CDR1 and CDR2 (germline): DFQATT, SNEGSKA (reference sequence).

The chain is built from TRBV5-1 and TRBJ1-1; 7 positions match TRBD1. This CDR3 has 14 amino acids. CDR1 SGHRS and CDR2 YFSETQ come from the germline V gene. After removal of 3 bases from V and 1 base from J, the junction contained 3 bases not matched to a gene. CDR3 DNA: TGCGCCAGCAGCTCGACAGGGCAGAACACTGAAGCTTTCTTT. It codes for CASSSTGQNTEAFF.

The CDR3 loop reads CSVDKIAGGPTDTQYF. In DNA, the CDR3 is TGCAGCGTTGATAAAATAGCGGGGGGCCCCACAGATACGCAGTATTTT. The gene calls are TRBV29-1 and TRBJ2-3, with 10 bases that match TRBD2. The CDR3 runs to 16 residues. Unmatched junction bases numbered 8, after V lost 3 bases and J lost 2 bases. The germline CDR1 and CDR2 sequences are SQVTM and ANQGSEA.

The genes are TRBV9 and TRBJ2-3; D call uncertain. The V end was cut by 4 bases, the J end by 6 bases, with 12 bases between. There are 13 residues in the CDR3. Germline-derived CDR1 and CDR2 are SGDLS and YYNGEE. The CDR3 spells CASSSRSFDTQYF. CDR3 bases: TGTGCCAGCAGCTCGAGGTCCTTCGATACGCAGTATTTT. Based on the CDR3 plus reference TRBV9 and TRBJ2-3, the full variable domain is DSGVTQTPKHLITATGQRVTLRCSPRSGDLSVYWYQQSLDQGLQFLIQYYNGEERAKGNILERFSAQQFPDLHSELNLSSLELGDSALYFCASSSRSFDTQYFGPGTRLTVL.

CDR3 bases: TGTGCCAGCGGGGGACAGGGAGAGAGGGCTTTCTTT. Protein sequence: CASGGQGERAFF. The chain has TRBV6-5 and TRBJ1-1; TRBD1 matches at 9 bases. V shed 8 bases and J 11 bases; nucleotides not matched to a gene: 9. Germline values: CDR1 MNHEY, CDR2 SVGAGI. The CDR3 has 12 residues.

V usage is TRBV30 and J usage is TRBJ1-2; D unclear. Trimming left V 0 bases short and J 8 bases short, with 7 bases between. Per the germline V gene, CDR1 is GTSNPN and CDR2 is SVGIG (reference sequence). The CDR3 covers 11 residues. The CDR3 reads CAWSVGPGYTF. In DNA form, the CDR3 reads TGTGCCTGGAGTGTTGGGCCAGGCTACACCTTC.

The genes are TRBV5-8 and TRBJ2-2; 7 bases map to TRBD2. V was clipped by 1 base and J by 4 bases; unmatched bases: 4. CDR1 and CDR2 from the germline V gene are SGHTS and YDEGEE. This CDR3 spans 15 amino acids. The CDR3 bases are TGTGCCAGCAGCTTGTTCGGGGGGAGCACCGGGGAGCTGTTTTTT. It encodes CASSLFGGSTGELFF.

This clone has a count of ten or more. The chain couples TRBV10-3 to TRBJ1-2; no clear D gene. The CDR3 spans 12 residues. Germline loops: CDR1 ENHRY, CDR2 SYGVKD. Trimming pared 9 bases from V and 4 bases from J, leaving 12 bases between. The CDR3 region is CAIFNSGYGYTF. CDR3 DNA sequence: TGTGCCATTTTCAACTCGGGCTATGGCTACACCTTC.

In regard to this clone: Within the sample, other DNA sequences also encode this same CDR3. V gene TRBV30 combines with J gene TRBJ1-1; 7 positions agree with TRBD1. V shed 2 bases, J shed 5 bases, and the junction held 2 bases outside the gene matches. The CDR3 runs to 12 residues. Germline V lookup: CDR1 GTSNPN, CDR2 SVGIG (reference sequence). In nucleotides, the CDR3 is TGTGCCTGGAGTCCAGGGGGGACTGAAGCTTTCTTT. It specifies CAWSPGGTEAFF.

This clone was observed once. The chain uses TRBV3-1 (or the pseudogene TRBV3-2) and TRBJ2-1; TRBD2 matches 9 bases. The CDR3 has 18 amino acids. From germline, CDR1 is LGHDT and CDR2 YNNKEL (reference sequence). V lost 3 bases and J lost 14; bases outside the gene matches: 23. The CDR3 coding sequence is TGTGCCAGCAGCCAGAGGGTATATAGCGGGGGATCCACTCGATCGGAGTTCTTC. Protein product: CASSQRVYSGGSTRSEFF.

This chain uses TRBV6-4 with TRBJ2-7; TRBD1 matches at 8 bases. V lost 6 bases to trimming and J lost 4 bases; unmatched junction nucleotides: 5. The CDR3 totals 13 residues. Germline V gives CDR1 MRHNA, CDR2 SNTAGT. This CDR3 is CASSEDRGYEQYF. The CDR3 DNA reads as TGTGCCAGCAGCGAAGACAGGGGATACGAGCAGTACTTC.

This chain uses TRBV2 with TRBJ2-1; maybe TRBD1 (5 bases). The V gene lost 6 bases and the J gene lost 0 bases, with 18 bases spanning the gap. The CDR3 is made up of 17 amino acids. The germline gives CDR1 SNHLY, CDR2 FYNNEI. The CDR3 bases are TGTGCCAGCAGCTCCACAGCCGACAGCTTCTCCTACAATGAGCAGTTCTTC. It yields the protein CASSSTADSFSYNEQFF.

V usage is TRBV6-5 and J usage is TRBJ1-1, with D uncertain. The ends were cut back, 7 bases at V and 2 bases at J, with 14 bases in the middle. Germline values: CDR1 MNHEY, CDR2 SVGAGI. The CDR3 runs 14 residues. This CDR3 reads CASNPSGINTEAFF. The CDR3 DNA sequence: TGTGCCAGCAATCCTTCGGGAATCAACACTGAAGCTTTCTTT.

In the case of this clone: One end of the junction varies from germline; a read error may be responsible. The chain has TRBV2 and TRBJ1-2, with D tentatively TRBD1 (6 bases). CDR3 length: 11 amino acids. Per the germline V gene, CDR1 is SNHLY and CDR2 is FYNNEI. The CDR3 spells CASSIGQRVPF. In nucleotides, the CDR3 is TGTGCCAGCAGTATTGGACAGAGAGTTCCCTTC.

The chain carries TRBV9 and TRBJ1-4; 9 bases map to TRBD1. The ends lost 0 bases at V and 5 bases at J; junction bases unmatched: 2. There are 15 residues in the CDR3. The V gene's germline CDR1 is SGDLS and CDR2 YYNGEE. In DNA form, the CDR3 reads TGTGCCAGCAGCGTAGTGGGACAGGGAAATGAAAAACTGTTTTTT. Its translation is CASSVVGQGNEKLFF.

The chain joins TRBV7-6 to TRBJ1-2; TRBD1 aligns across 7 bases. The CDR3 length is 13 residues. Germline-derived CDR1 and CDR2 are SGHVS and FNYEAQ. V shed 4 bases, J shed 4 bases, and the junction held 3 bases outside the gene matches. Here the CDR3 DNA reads TGTGCCAGCAGCTACTCAGGGGGCTATGGCTACACCTTC. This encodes CASSYSGGYGYTF.

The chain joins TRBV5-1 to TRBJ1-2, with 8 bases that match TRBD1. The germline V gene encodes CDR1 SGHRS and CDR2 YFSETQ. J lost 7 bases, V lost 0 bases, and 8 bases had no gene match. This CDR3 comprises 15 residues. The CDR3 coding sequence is TGCGCCAGCAGCTTGGCCTTGACAGGGGACCCTGGCTACACCTTC. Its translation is CASSLALTGDPGYTF.

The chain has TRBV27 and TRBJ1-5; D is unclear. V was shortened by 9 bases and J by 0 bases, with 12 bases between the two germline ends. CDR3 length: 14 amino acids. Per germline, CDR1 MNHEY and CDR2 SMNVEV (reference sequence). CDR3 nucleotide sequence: TGTGCCAGTAGCGTCGGGGTTAGCAATCAGCCCCAGCATTTT. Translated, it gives CASSVGVSNQPQHF.

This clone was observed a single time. The CDR3: CATSDTGQGAEKLFF. The CDR3 bases are TGTGCCACCAGTGATACGGGACAGGGGGCTGAAAAACTGTTTTTT. This rearrangement joins TRBV24-1 to TRBJ1-4, with 12 bases that match TRBD1. This CDR3 contains 15 residues. J was trimmed by 7 bases and V by 3 bases; bases with no gene match: 2. Germline V gene data show CDR1 as KGHDR and CDR2 as SFDVKD.

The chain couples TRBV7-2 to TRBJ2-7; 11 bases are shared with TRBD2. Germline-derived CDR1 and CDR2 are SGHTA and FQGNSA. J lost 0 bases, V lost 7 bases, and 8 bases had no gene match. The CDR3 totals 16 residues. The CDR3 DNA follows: TGTGCCAGCACCCTAGCGGGGGGCTATAGCTCCTACGAGCAGTACTTC. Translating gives CASTLAGGYSSYEQYF. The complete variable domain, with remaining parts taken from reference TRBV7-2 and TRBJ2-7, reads GAGVSQSPSNKVTEKGKDVELRCDPISGHTALYWYRQSLGQGLEFLIYFQGNSAPDKSGLPSDRFSAERTGGSVSTLTIQRTQQEDSAVYLCASTLAGGYSSYEQYFGPGTRLTVT.

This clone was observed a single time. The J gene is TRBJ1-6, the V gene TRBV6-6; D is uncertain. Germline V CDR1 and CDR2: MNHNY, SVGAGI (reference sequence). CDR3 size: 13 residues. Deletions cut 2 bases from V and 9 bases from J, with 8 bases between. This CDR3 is CASSYRDSSPLHF. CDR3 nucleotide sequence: TGTGCCAGCAGTTACAGGGATAGTTCACCCCTCCACTTT.

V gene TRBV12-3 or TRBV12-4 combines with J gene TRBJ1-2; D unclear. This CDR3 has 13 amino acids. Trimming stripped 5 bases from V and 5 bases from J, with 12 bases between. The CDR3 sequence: CASSPGQSYGYTF. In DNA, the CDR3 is TGTGCCAGCAGTCCCGGGCAATCTTATGGCTACACCTTC.

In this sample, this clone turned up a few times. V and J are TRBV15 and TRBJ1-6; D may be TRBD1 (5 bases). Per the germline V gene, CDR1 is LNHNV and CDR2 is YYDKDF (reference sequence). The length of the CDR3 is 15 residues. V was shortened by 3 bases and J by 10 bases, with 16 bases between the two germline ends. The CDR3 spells CATSRPGTLESPLHF. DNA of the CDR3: TGTGCCACCAGCAGGCCCGGGACTCTAGAATCACCCCTCCACTTT.

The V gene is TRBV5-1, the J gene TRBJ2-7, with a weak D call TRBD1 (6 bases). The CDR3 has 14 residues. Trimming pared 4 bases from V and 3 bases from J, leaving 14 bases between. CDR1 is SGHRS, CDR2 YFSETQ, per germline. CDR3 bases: TGCGCCAGCAGCAGGACAGCCTCGGTCTACGAGCAGTACTTC. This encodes CASSRTASVYEQYF.